This T cell receptor beta chain was recovered during a study of T-cell reconstitution after alpha-beta-depleted transplantation in children. Whole-study results and caveats: By one year post-transplant, T-cell counts and diversity largely arose from T cells that were newly produced. Surviving recipient T cells and thymic progenitors accounted for the high day-60 TCRbeta diversity observed in some patients. By about two months after transplant, alpha-beta T cells reportedly arose from several hundred graft clones that had expanded.

Preparation of the TCRbeta library involved a method that used unique molecular identifiers. TCRdb itself ran the PCR reads through MiXCR, one entry per CDR3 protein. The sample carries around 17,000 distinct CDR3 sequences, about 5% recorded once. This clonotype was picked up many times. The antigen is not known. V gave up 6 bases and J gave up 4 bases, with 14 bases separating them. Looked up from germline, CDR1 is SGHTA and CDR2 is FQGNSA. The length of the CDR3 is 14 residues. V is TRBV7-2 and J is TRBJ2-3, with TRBD2 as a possible D gene (6 bases). This TCR came from a boy aged 5-17 years with acute lymphoblastic leukemia, due to receive a stem cell transplant. The source was PBMCs, collected before TCRalphabeta/CD19-depleted stem cell transplant. The CDR3 region has the DNA TGTGCCAGCAGTCGAGGGACTGCCCCAGATACGCAGTATTTT. It codes for CASSRGTAPDTQYF.